Listed below are T cell receptor beta chains from one sample, sequenced in a study of shared clonotypes between healthy human individuals. Sequencing was performed with immunoSEQ multiplex PCR; in TCRdb, only in-frame clones are kept and a portion is missing. Of about a million clones listed, about three quarters were seen once; the top ten hold roughly 1.4%. The source material was memory CD4+ T cells sorted from blood. The receptors originated from a man younger than 30 in good health. Both conserved end residues are part of each CDR3. Fields, in order: V gene, CDR3 protein.

TRBV28 CASSRQGADEKLFF
TRBV15 CATSRGAIGNTIYF
TRBV5-1 CASSSEGGSTDTQYF
TRBV6-6 CASNSPQVGGTIYF
TRBV28 CASSLFGLGNQPQHF
TRBV6-1 CASSSLPQGAGGYTF
TRBV5-4 CASSSGSDTQYF
TRBV7-2 CASSLGLAGSGETQYF
TRBV30 CAWSVGDRAYTEAFF
TRBV14 CASSPGQAQPQHF
TRBV28 CASSSRSYEQYF